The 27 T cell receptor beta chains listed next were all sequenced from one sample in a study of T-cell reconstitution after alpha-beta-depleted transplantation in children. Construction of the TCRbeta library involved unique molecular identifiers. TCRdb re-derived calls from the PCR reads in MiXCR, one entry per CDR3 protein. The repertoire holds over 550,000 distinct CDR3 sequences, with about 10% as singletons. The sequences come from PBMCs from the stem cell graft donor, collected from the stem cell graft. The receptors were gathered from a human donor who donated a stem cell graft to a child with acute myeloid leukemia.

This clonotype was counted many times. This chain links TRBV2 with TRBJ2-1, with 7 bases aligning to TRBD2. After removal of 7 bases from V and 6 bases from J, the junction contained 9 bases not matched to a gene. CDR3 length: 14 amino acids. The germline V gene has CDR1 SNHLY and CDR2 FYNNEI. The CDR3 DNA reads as TGTGCCAGCACCGATGGACTAGTCTTCAATGAGCAGTTCTTC. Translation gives CASTDGLVFNEQFF.

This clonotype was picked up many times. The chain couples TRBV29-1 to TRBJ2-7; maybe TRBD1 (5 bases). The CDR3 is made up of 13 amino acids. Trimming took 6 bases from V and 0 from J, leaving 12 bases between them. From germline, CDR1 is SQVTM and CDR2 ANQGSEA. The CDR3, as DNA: TGCAGCGTGACTCCTGGGGCCTCCTACGAGCAGTACTTC. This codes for CSVTPGASYEQYF.

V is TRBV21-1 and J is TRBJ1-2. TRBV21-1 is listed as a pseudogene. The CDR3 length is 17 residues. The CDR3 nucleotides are TGTGCCAGCAGCAAAGCTGTGGCGGTAGCTACCAACTATGGCTACACCTTC. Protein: CASSKAVAVATNYGYTF.

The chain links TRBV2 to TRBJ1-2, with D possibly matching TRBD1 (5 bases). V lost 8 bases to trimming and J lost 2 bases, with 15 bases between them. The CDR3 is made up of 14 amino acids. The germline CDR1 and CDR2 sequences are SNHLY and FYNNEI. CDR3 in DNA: TGTGCCAGCGATTCCGGGACGGTAAACTATGGCTACACCTTC. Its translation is CASDSGTVNYGYTF.

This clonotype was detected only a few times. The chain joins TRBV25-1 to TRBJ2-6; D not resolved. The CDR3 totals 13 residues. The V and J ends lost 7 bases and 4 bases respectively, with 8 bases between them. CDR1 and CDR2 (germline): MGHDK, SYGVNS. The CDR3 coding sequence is TGTGCCAGCACAAAGGCGGGGGCCAACGTCCTGACTTTC. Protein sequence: CASTKAGANVLTF.

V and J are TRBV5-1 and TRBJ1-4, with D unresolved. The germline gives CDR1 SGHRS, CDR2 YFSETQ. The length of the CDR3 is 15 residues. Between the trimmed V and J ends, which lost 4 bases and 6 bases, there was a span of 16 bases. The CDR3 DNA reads TGCGCCAGCAGCCCCACCTCCAGGATTGATGAAAAACTGTTTTTT. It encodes CASSPTSRIDEKLFF.

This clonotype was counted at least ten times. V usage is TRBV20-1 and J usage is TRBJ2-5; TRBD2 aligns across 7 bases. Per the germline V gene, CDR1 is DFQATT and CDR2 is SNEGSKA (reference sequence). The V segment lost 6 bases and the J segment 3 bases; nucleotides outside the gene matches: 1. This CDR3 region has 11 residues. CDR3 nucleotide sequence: TGCAGTGCCGCGGGAGAAGAGACCCAGTACTTC. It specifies CSAAGEETQYF.

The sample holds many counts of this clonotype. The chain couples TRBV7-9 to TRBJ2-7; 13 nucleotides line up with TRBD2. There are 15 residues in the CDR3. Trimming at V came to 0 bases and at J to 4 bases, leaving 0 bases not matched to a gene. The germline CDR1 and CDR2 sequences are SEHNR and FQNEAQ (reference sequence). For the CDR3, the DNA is TGTGCCAGCAGCTTAGCGGGACTAGCGGGATACGAGCAGTACTTC. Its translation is CASSLAGLAGYEQYF.

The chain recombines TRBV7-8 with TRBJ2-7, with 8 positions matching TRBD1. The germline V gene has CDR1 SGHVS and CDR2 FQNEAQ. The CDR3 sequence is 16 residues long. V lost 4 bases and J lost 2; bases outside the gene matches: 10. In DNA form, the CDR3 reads TGTGCCAGCAGCTCGGACAAGGACAGGGTAACCTACGAGCAGTACTTC. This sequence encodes CASSSDKDRVTYEQYF.

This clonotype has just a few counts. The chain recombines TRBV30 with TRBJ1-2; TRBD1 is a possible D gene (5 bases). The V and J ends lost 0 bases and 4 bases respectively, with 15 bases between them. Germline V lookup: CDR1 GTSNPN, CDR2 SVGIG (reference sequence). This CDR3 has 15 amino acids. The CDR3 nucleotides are TGTGCCTGGAGTGTGGATTCGACAGCGAGCTATGGCTACACCTTC. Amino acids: CAWSVDSTASYGYTF.

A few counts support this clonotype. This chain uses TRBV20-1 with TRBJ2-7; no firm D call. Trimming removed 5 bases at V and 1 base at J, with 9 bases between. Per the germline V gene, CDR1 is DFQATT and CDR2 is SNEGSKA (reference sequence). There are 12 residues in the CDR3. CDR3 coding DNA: TGCAGTGCTCCGGACCGATCCTACGAGCAGTACTTC. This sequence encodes CSAPDRSYEQYF.

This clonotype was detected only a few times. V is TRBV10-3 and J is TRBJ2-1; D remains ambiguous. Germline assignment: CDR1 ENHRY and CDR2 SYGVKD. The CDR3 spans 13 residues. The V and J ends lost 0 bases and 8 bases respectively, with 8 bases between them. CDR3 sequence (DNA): TGTGCCATCAGTGAGTCGGGCGGTTATGAGCAGTTCTTC. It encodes CAISESGGYEQFF.

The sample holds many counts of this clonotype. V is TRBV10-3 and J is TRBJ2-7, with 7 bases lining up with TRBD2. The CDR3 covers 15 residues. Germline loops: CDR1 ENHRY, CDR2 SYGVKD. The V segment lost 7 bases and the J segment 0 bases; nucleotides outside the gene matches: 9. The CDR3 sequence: CAITAGVSSSYEQYF. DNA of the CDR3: TGTGCCATCACTGCGGGAGTATCCAGCTCCTACGAGCAGTACTTC.

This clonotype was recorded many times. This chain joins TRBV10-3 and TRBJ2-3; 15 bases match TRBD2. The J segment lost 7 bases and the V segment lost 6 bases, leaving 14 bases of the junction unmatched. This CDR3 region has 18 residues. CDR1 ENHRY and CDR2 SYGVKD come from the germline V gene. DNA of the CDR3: TGTGCCATCAGGGATTCCGGGACTAGCGGGAGGCCCGTCTATACGCAGTATTTT. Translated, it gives CAIRDSGTSGRPVYTQYF.

The CDR3 spells CASSLEARTSYGYTF. DNA for the CDR3: TGTGCCAGCAGCTTAGAGGCCAGGACCTCCTATGGCTACACCTTC. The rearrangement joins TRBV7-8 to TRBJ1-2; no definite D call. Trimming shortened V by 1 base and J by 4 bases, and 13 bases separated the two germline ends. In germline, CDR1 is SGHVS, CDR2 FQNEAQ. The CDR3 is made up of 15 amino acids.

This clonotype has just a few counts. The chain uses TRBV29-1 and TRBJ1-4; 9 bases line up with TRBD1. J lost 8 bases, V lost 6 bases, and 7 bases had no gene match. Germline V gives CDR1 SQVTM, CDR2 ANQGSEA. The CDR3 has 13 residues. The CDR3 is CSVHRGLGEKLFF. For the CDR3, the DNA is TGCAGCGTCCACAGGGGGCTTGGGGAAAAACTGTTTTTT.

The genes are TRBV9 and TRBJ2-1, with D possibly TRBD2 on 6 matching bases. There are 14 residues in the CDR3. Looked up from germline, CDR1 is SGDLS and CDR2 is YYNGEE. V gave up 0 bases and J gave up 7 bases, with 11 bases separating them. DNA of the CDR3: TGTGCCAGCAGCGTAGACGGGAGTGGGAATGAGCAGTTCTTC. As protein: CASSVDGSGNEQFF.

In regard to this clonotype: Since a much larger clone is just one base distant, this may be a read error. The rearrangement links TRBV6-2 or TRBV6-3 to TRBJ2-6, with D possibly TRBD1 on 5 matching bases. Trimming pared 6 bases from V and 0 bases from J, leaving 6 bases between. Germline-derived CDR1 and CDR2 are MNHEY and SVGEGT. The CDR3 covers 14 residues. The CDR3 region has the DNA TGTGCCAGCAGAGGGGCCTCTGGGGCCAACGTCCTGACTTTC. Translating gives CASRGASGANVLTF.

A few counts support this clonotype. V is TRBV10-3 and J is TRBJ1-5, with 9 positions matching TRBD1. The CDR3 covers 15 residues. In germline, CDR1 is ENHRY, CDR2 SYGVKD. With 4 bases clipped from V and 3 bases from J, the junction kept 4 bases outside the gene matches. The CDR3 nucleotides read TGTGCCATCAGTGGAGGGGACAGGGCCAATCAGCCCCAGCATTTT. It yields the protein CAISGGDRANQPQHF.

CDR3 nucleotide sequence: TGTGCCAGCAGTCCCCGGGACAGGGGGCTCAGGAATCAGCCCCAGCATTTT. Translation: CASSPRDRGLRNQPQHF. J is TRBJ1-5 and V is TRBV27; TRBD1 agrees at 12 bases. Per germline, CDR1 MNHEY and CDR2 SMNVEV (reference sequence). With 5 bases clipped from V and 4 bases from J, the junction kept 9 bases outside the gene matches. The CDR3 sequence is 17 residues long.

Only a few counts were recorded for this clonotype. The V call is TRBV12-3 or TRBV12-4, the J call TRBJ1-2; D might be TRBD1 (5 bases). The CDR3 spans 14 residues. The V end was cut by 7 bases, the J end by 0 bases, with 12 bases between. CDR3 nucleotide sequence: TGTGCCAGCAACGCCCAGGGAACTAACTATGGCTACACCTTC. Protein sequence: CASNAQGTNYGYTF.

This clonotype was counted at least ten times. The CDR3 spells CSVAPRGKYEQYF. The DNA for the CDR3 is TGCAGCGTTGCCCCCAGGGGGAAGTACGAGCAGTACTTC. The J gene is TRBJ2-7, the V gene TRBV29-1; 7 bases align to TRBD1. Germline CDR1 and CDR2: SQVTM and ANQGSEA. This CDR3 contains 13 residues. With V trimmed by 4 bases and J by 4 bases, 7 bases remained unmatched.

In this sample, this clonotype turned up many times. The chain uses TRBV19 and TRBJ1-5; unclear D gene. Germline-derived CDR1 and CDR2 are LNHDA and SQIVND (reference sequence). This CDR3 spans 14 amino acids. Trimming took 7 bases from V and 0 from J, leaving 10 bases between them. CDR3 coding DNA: TGTGCCAGTAAGGGAGTCTATAGCAATCAGCCCCAGCATTTT. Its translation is CASKGVYSNQPQHF.

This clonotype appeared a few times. The CDR3 reads CASSYNRDRVSGYTF. CDR3 bases: TGCGCCAGCAGCTACAACCGGGACAGGGTTTCTGGCTACACCTTC. J is TRBJ1-2 and V is TRBV5-1; 9 nucleotides line up with TRBD1. Germline loops: CDR1 SGHRS, CDR2 YFSETQ. CDR3 length equals 15 residues. J lost 7 bases, V lost 3 bases, and 10 bases had no gene match.

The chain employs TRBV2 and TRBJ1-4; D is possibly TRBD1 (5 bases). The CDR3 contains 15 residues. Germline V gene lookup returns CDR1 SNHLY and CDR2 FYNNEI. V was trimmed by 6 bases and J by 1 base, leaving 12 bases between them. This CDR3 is CASRRLGETNEKLFF. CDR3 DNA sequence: TGTGCCAGCAGAAGGCTAGGGGAAACTAATGAAAAACTGTTTTTT. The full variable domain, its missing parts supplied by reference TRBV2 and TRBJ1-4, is EPEVTQTPSHQVTQMGQEVILRCVPISNHLYFYWYRQILGQKVEFLVSFYNNEISEKSEIFDDQFSVERPDGSNFTLKIRSTKLEDSAMYFCASRRLGETNEKLFFGSGTQLSVL.

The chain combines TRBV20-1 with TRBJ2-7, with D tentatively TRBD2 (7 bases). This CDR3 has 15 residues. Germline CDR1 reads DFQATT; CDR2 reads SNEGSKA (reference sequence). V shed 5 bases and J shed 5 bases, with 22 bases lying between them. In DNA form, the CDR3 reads TGCAGTGCTTCCCGGGGGGCGGGGGCGCGCGACGAGCAGTACTTC. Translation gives CSASRGAGARDEQYF.

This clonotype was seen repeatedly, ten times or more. The CDR3 nucleotides read TGTGCCAGCGGAAGATCCGGGGAGCTGTTTTTT. Translation: CASGRSGELFF. V is TRBV12-3 or TRBV12-4 and J is TRBJ2-2; no firm D call. The CDR3 sequence is 11 residues long. V shed 8 bases and J shed 6 bases, with 7 bases lying between them.